The source of this T cell receptor beta chain is a study of T cell repertoires in cytomegalovirus infection. At the level of the study: HLA-C-restricted CMV epitopes, recently identified, and well-studied HLA-B-restricted ones were used by the study. Indicated by public TCR beta signatures were CMV infection and matching HLA type.

In germline, CDR1 is MNHEY, CDR2 SVGAGI. The CDR3 runs 16 residues. V lost 2 bases to trimming and J lost 6 bases, with 17 bases between them. As concerns this clonotype: Antigen unknown.

Study conclusions and caveats: The study found HLA-C-restricted CMV-specific TCR beta clonotypes dominating the ex vivo response. Carriers of CMV plus the relevant HLA were identified by cumulative public TCR beta family frequency.

TCRdb itself ran the reads through MiXCR, one entry per CDR3 protein. There are approximately 470,000 distinct CDR3 sequences in the sample; approximately 40% occur only once, and 43% lies in the top ten. The chain links TRBV6-5 to TRBJ2-1; D unresolved. The origin of this receptor is a human donor in good health (CMV status not recorded). Some clones in this sample may be carry-over from other donors' samples. The starting material was cultured PBMCs, obtained from culture after CMV antigen stimulation. The CDR3 sequence: CASSYVIWANPNEQFF. Written as DNA, the CDR3 is TGTGCCAGCAGTTACGTGATTTGGGCCAATCCCAATGAGCAGTTCTTC.